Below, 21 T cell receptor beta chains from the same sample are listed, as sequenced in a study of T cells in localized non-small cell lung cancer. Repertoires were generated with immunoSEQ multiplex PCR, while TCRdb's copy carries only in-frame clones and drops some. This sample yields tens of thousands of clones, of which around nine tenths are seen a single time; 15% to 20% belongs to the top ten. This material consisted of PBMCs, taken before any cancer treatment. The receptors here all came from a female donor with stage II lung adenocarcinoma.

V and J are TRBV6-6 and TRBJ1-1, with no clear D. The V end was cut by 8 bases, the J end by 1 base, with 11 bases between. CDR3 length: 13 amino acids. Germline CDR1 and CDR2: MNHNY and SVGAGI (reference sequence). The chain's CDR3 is CASAQDGNTEAFF. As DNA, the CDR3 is TGTGCCAGCGCTCAAGACGGGAACACTGAAGCTTTCTTT.

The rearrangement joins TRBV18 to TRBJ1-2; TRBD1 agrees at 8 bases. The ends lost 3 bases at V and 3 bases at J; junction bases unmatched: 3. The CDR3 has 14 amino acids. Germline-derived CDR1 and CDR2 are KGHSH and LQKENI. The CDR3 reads CASSPSGQDYGYTF. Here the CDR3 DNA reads TGTGCCAGCTCACCTTCGGGACAGGACTATGGCTACACCTTC.

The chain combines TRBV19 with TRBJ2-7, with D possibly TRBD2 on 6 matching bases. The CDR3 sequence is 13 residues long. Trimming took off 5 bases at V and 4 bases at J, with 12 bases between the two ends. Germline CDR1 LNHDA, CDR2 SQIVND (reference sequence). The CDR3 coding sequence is TGTGCCAGTAGTGAAAGGGAGGTTTACGAGCAGTACTTC. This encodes CASSEREVYEQYF. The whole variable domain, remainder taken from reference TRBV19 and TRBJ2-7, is DGGITQSPKYLFRKEGQNVTLSCEQNLNHDAMYWYRQDPGQGLRLIYYSQIVNDFQKGDIAEGYSVSREKKESFPLTVTSAQKNPTAFYLCASSEREVYEQYFGPGTRLTVT.

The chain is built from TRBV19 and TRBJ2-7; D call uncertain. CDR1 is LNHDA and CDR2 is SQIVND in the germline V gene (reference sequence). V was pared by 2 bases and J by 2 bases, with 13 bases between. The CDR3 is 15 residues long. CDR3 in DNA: TGTGCCAGTAGTATAAGTAGGGTTAACACCTACGAGCAGTACTTC. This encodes CASSISRVNTYEQYF.

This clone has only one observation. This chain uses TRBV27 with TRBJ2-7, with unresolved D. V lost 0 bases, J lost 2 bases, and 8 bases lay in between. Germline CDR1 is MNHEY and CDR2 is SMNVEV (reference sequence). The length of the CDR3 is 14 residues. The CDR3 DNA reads TGTGCCAGCAGTTTATCAAGGCAGACCTACGAGCAGTACTTC. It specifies CASSLSRQTYEQYF.

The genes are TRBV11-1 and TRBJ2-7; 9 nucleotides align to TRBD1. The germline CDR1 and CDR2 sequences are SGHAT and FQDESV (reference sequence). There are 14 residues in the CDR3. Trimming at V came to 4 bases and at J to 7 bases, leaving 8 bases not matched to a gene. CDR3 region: CASSSQGALGEQYF. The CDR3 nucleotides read TGTGCCAGCAGCTCACAGGGGGCCCTGGGAGAGCAGTACTTC.

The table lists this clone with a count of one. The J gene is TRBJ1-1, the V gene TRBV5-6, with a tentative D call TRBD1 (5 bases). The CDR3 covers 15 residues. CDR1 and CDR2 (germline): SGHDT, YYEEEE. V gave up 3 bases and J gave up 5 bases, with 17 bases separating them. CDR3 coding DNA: TGTGCCAGCAGCTACAACTCGGGGGAGGGGACTGAAGCTTTCTTT. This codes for CASSYNSGEGTEAFF.

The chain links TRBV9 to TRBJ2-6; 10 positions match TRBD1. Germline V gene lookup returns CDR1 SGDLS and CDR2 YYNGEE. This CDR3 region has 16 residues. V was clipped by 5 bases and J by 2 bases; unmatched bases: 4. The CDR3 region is CASRPDRGPGANVLTF. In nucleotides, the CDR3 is TGTGCCAGCAGACCCGACAGGGGGCCTGGGGCCAACGTCCTGACTTTC.

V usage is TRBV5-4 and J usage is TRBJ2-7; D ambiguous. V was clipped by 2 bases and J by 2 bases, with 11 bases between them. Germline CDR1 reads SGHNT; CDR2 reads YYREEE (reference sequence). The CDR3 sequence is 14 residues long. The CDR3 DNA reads TGTGCCAGCAGCTTACTCAGTAATGCCTACGAGCAGTACTTC. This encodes CASSLLSNAYEQYF.

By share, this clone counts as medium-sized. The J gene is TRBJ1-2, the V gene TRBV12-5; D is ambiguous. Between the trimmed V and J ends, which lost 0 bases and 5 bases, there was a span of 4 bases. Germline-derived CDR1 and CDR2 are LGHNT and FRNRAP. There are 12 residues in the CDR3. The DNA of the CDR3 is TGTGCTAGTGGTTTGGTCCAATATGGCTACACCTTC. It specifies CASGLVQYGYTF.

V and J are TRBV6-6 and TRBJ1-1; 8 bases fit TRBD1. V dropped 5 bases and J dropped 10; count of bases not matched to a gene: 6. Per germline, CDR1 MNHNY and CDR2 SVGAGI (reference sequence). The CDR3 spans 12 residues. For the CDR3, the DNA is TGTGCCAGCAGTCCAAGGACAGGGCGAGCTTTCTTT. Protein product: CASSPRTGRAFF.

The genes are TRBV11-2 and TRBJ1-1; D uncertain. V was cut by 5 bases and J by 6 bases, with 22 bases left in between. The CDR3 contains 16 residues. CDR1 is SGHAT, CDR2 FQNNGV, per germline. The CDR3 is CASSVPGIYAAPEAFF. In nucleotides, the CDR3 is TGTGCCAGCAGCGTGCCCGGGATCTACGCGGCCCCTGAAGCTTTCTTT.

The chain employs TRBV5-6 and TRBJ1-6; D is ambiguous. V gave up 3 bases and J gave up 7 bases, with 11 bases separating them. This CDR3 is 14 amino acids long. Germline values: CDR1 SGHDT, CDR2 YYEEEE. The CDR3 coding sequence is TGTGCCAGCAGCTCCGAAGGGTTCAATTCACCCCTCCACTTT. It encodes CASSSEGFNSPLHF. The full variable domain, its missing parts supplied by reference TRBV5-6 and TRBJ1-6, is DAGVTQSPTHLIKTRGQQVTLRCSPKSGHDTVSWYQQALGQGPQFIFQYYEEEERQRGNFPDRFSGHQFPNYSSELNVNALLLGDSALYLCASSSEGFNSPLHFGNGTRLTVT.

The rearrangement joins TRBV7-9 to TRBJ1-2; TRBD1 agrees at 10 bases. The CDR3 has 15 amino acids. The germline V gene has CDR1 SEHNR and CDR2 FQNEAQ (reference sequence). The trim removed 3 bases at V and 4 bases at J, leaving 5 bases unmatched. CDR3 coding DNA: TGTGCCAGCAGCTTTTACCGGGACAGGGGCTATGGCTACACCTTC. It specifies CASSFYRDRGYGYTF.

The DNA of the CDR3 is TGTGCCAGCAGGGCTAGGGCCGGCACAGATACGCAGTATTTT. This codes for CASRARAGTDTQYF. V and J are TRBV7-2 and TRBJ2-3; D is uncertain. CDR1 is SGHTA and CDR2 is FQGNSA in the germline V gene. Between the trimmed V and J ends, which lost 6 bases and 1 base, there was a span of 11 bases. This CDR3 contains 14 residues.

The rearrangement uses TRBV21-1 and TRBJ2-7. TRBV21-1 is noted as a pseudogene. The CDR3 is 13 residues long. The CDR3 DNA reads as TGTGCCAGCGGGACCGCCCCGGAATACGAGCAGTACTTC. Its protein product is CASGTAPEYEQYF.

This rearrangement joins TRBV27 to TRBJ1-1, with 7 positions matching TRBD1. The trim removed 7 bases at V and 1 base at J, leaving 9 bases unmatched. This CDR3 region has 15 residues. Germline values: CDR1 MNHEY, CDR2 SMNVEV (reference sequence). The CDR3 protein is CASTPLGGPNTEAFF. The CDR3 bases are TGTGCCAGCACCCCTTTAGGGGGCCCGAACACTGAAGCTTTCTTT.

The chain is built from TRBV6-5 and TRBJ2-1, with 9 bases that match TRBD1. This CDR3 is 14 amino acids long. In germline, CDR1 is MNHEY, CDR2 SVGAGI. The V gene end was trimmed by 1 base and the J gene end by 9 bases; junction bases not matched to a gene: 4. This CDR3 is CASSYWDRESEQFF. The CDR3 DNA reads TGTGCCAGCAGTTACTGGGACAGGGAGAGTGAGCAGTTCTTC.

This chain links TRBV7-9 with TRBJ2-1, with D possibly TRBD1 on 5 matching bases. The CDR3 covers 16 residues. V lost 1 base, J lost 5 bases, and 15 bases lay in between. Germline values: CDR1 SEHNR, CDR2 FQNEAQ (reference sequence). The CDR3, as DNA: TGTGCCAGCAGCTTAGTGTCTGGGGCAGTCCACAATGAGCAGTTCTTC. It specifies CASSLVSGAVHNEQFF.

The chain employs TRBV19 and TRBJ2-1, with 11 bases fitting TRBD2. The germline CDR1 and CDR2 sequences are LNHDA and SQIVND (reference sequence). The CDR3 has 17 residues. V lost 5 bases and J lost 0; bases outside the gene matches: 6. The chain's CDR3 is CASSPIAGGSSYNEQFF. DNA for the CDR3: TGTGCCAGTAGTCCAATAGCGGGGGGGAGCTCCTACAATGAGCAGTTCTTC.

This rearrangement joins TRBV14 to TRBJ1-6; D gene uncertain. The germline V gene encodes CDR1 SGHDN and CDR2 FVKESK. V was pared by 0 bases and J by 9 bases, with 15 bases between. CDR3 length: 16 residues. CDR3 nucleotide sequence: TGTGCCAGCAGCCAAGATCCGGCTTTAGAGGGTTCACCCCTCCACTTT. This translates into CASSQDPALEGSPLHF.